This TCR beta chain was found in a study of radiotherapy plus CTLA-4 blockade in lung cancer. Method: immunoSEQ multiplex PCR; TCRdb's copy keeps in-frame clones and lacks some. The table lists fewer than 50,000 clones, about 86% of them singletons. The sequence was collected from a human donor with non-small cell lung cancer whose response to radiotherapy plus ipilimumab could not be evaluated. Sequenced here: peripheral blood, sampled from a patient treated with radiotherapy plus ipilimumab.

CDR3 sequence: CASRTGGTGGYTF. The DNA for the CDR3 is TGTGCCAGCAGAACAGGGGGGACTGGTGGCTACACCTTC. The chain employs TRBV28 and TRBJ1-2, with 8 bases matching TRBD1. Trimming cost V 6 bases and J 7 bases; bases outside gene matches: 7. CDR1 MDHEN and CDR2 SYDVKM come from the germline V gene. This CDR3 has 13 residues.